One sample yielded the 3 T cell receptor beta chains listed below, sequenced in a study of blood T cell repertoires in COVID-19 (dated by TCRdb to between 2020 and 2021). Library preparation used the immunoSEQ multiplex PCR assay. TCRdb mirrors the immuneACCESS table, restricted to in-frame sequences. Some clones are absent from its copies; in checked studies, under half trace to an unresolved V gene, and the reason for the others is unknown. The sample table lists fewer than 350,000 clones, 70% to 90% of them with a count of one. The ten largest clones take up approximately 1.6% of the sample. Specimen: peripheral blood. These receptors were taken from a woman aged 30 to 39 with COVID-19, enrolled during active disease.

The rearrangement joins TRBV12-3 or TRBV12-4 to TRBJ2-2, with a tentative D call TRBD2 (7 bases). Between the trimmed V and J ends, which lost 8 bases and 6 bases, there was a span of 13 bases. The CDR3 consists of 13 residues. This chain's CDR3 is CASHLGGAGELFF. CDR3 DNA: TGTGCCAGCCATCTAGGGGGGGCCGGGGAGCTGTTTTTT.

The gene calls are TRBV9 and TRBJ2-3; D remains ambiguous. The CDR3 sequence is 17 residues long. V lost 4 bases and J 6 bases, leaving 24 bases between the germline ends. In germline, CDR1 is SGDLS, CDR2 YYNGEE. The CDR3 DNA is TGTGCCAGCAGCCCGAGGTTATACGGAAACAAAGCGGATACGCAGTATTTT. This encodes CASSPRLYGNKADTQYF.

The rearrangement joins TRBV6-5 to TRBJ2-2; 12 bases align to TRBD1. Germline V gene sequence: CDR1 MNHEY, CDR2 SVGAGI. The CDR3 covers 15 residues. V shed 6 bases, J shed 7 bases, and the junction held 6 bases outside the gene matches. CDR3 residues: CASRGQGAVGGELFF. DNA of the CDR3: TGTGCCAGCAGGGGACAGGGGGCTGTAGGCGGGGAGCTGTTTTTT.